This T cell receptor (beta chain) was found in a study of T cells in Graves' hyperthyroidism and ophthalmopathy. The TCR beta CDR3 regions underwent amplification using RNA transcripts as the source. Carried out on the TCR CDR3, a first-round RT-PCR used the HTBI primer set. TCRdb independently ran MiXCR on the multiplex PCR reads; one entry per CDR3 protein. The sample has hundreds of thousands of distinct CDR3 sequences, about 14% seen once. CDR3 size: 11 residues. V lost 6 bases and J lost 10, with 7 bases in between. This clonotype was recorded a few times. The material sequenced was blood. This receptor was obtained from a woman in her late teens or twenties with Graves' hyperthyroidism. The chain has TRBV12-3 or TRBV12-4 and TRBJ1-6; D uncertain. This chain's CDR3 is CASSPTSPLHF. Written as DNA, the CDR3 is TGTGCCAGCAGCCCCACCTCACCCCTCCACTTT.